This T cell receptor (beta chain) was obtained from a study of CD8 T cells in Susac syndrome. The authors sequenced TCR beta from blood CD8+ and CD4+ T cells. The multiple sclerosis control group comprised treatment-naive patients with stable or active relapsing-remitting disease. The V end lost 3 bases, the J end lost 5 bases, and 25 bases lay between the germline ends. The CDR3 has 18 amino acids. Germline values: CDR1 SGHDN, CDR2 FVKESK. Random hexamers were used to reverse transcribe about 0.5 to 1 ug of RNA. The method of amplification for TCR beta CDR3 was immunoSEQ multiplex PCR, covering 54 Vbeta and 13 Jbeta. TCRdb re-derived calls from the immunoSEQ multiplex PCR reads in MiXCR, one entry per CDR3 protein. Of roughly 330,000 distinct CDR3 sequences in the sample, just over 90% were seen once.

The TCR originated in a human donor with multiple sclerosis. V gene TRBV14 combines with J gene TRBJ1-2; weak D call: TRBD1 (6 bases). The sequencing sample was made of CD4+ T cells from PBMCs. CDR3 residues: CASSHSTLRDNLGYGYTF. CDR3 DNA sequence: TGTGCCAGCAGCCATAGTACCCTCCGGGACAATCTTGGGTATGGCTACACCTTC.